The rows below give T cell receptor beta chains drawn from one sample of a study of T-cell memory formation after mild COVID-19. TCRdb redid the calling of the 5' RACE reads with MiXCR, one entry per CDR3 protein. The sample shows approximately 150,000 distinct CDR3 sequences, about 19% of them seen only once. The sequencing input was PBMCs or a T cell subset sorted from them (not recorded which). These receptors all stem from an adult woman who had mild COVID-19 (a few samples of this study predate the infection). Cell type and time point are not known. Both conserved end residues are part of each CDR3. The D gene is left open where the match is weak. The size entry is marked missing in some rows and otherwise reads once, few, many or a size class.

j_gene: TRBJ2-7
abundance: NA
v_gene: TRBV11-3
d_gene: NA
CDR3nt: TGTGCCAGCAGCTTAGAACTACACTCCTACGAGCAGTACTTC
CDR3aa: CASSLELHSYEQYF

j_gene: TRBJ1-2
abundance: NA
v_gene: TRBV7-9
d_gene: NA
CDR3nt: TGTGCCAGCAGCTCTATGGACAGAAACTATGGCTACACCTTC
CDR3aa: CASSSMDRNYGYTF

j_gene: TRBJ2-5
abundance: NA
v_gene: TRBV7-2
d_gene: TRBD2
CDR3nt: TGTGCCAGCAGCTTACTAGCGGGAGGTGTCCAAGAGACCCAGTACTTC
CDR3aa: CASSLLAGGVQETQYF

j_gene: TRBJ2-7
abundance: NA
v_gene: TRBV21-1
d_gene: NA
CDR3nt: TGTGCCAGCAGCAAGGGGTTTTACCACGAGCAGTACTTC
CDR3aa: CASSKGFYHEQYF

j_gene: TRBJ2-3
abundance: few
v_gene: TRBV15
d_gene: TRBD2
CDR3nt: TGTGCCACCAGCAGAGATCGGCTAGCGGGGGTTTCTTACACAGATACGCAGTATTTT
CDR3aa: CATSRDRLAGVSYTDTQYF

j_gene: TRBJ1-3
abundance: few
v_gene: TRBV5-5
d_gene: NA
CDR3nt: TGTGCCAGCAGCTTCGACAGTTACTCTGGAAACACCATATATTTT
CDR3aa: CASSFDSYSGNTIYF

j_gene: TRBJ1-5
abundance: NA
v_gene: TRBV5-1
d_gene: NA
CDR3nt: TGCGCCAGCAGCTCACTCCCAGGGGAAAATCAGCCCCAGCATTTT
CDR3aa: CASSSLPGENQPQHF

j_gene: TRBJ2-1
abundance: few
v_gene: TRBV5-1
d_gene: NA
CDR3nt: TGCGCCAGCAGTTCCAGCGAGTTCTACAATGAGCAGTTCTTC
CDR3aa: CASSSSEFYNEQFF

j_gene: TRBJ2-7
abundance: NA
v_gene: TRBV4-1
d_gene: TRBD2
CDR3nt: TGCGCCAGCAGCCAAGATAGCGGGAGGGTCTACGAGCAGTACTTC
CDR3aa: CASSQDSGRVYEQYF

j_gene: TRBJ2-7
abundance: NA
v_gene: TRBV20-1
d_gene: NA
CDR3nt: TGCAGTGCTAGCAGGTTGAGTTTGTACGAGCAGTACTTC
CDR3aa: CSASRLSLYEQYF

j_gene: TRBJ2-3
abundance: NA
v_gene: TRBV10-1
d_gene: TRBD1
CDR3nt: TGCGCCAGCCGGAGACAGGGGTTCGCAGATACGCAGTATTTT
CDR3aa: CASRRQGFADTQYF

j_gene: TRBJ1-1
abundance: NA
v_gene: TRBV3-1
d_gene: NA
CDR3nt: TGTGCCAGCAGCCAACACAATGGAGGCACTGAAGCTTTCTTT
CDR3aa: CASSQHNGGTEAFF

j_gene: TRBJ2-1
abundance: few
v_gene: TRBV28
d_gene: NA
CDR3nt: TGTGCCAGCAGTTTACAGTTCCTACAGAATGAGCAGTTCTTC
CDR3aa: CASSLQFLQNEQFF

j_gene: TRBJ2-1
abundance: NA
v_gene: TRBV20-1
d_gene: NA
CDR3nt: TGCAGTGCACCACTATCGGCTAGCTGGTACCATGAGCAGTTCTTC
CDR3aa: CSAPLSASWYHEQFF

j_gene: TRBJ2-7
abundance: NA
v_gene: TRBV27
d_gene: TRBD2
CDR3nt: TGTGCCAGCAGTACCGGGACTAGCGGGTCCTACGAGCAGTACTTC
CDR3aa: CASSTGTSGSYEQYF

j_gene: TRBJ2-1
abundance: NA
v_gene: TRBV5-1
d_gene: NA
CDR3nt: TGCGCCAGCAGCCTGGGACACTCCCAGGGAAATGAGCAGTTCTTC
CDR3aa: CASSLGHSQGNEQFF

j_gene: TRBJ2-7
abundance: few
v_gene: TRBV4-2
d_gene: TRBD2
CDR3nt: TGTGCCAGCAGCCAAGTCGGACTAGTCTACGAGCAGTACTTC
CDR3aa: CASSQVGLVYEQYF

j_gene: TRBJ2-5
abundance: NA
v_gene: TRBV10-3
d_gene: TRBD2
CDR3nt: TGTGCCATCAGTGAGGGAGGACTAGCGGGGGGCCTTGTTCAGTACTTC
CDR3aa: CAISEGGLAGGLVQYF

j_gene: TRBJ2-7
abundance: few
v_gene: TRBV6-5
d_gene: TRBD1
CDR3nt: TGTGCCAGCAGTTACTCGTCCCAGGGGGCCCTTTACGAGCAGTACTTC
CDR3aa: CASSYSSQGALYEQYF

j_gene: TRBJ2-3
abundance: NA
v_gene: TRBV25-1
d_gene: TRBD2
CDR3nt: TGTGCCAGCAGTGACGCGGGAGGGCCAAATACGCAGTATTTT
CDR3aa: CASSDAGGPNTQYF

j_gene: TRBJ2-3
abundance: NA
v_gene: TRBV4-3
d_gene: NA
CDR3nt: TGCGCCAGCAGCCAAGAAGCCGGGCATACGCAGTATTTT
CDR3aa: CASSQEAGHTQYF

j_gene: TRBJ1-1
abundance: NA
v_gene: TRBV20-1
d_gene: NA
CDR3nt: TGCAGTTTAAGCCCGGTCGTGAACACTGAAGCTTTCTTT
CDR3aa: CSLSPVVNTEAFF

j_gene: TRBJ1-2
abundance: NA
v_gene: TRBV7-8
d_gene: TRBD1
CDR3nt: TGTGCCAGCAGCTTCGGACAGGGGGCGCCTAGCTATGGCTACACCTTC
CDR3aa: CASSFGQGAPSYGYTF

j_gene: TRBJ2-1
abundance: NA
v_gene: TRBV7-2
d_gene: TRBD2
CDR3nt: TGTGCCAGCAGCTTTTCGAGCGGGAGCCCCCTCAGCTCCTACAATGAGCAGTTCTTC
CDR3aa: CASSFSSGSPLSSYNEQFF

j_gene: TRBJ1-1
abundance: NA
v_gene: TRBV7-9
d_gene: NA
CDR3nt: TGTGCCAGCAGCTTAACGGTGGCGAACACTGAAGCTTTCTTT
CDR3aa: CASSLTVANTEAFF

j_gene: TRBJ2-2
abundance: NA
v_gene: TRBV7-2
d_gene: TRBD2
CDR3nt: TGTGCCAGCAGCTTATTTTCTAGCGGGACTGGGGAGCTGTTTTTT
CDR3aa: CASSLFSSGTGELFF

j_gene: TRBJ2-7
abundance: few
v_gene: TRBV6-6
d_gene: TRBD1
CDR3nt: TGTGCCAGCACCTTAGGGACAGTATACGAGCAGTACTTC
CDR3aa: CASTLGTVYEQYF

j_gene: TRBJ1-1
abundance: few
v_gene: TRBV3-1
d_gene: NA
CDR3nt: TGTGCCAGCAGCCAAGGACGGACTCATCAGACCTTT
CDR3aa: CASSQGRTHQTF

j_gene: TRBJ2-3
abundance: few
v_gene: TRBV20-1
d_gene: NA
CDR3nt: TGCAGTGCTCTAATCCAGCGGGGCACAGATACGCAGTATTTT
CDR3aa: CSALIQRGTDTQYF

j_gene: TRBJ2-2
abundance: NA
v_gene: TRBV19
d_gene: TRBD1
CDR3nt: TGTGCCAGTACCGGATACCGGGACAGCTACACCGGGGAGCTGTTTTTT
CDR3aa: CASTGYRDSYTGELFF

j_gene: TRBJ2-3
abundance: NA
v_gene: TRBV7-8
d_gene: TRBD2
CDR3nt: TGTGCCAGCAGTCGGCTAGCGGGAACAGATACGCAGTATTTT
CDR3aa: CASSRLAGTDTQYF

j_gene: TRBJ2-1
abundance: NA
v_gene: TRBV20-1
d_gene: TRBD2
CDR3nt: TGCAGTGCTACGGGGGGGCCCAACTTTTACAATGAGCAGTTCTTC
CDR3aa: CSATGGPNFYNEQFF

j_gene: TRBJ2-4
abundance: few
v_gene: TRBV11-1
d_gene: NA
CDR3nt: TGTGCCAGCAGCTTTCGGACGGCGCGGGCCATTCAGTACTTC
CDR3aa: CASSFRTARAIQYF

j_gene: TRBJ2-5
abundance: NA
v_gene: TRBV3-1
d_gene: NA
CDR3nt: TGTGCCAGCAGCCAACCCCCGGGGACCCAGTACTTC
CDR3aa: CASSQPPGTQYF

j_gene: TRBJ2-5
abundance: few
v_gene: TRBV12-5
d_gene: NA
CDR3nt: TGTGCTAGTGGTTTGACAGGCCCACGTGAGACCCAGTACTTC
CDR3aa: CASGLTGPRETQYF

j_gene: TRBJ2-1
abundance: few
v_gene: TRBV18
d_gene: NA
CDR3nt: TGTGCCAGCTCACCAGAGAGAACAGGGACGCAGTTCTTC
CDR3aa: CASSPERTGTQFF

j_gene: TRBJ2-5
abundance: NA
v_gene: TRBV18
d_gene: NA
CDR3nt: TGTGCCAGCTCACCTGACAGCGGAGAGACCCAGTACTTC
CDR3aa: CASSPDSGETQYF

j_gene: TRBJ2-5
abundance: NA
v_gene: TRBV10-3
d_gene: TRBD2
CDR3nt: TGTGCCACCCGGGACTATAAGACCCAGTACTTC
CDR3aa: CATRDYKTQYF

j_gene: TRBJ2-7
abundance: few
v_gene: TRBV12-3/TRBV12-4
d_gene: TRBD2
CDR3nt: TGTGCCAGCAGTGCCGGGACTAGCTACGAGCAGTACTTC
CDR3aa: CASSAGTSYEQYF

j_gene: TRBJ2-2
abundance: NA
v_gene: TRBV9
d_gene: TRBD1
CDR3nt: TGTGCCAGCAGCGTACGGGACAGCGGGGAGCTGTTTTTT
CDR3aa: CASSVRDSGELFF

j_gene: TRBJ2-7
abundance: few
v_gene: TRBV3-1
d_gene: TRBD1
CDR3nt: TGTGCCAGCAGCCGGTCCGGGACAGGGCACGAGCAGTACTTC
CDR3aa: CASSRSGTGHEQYF

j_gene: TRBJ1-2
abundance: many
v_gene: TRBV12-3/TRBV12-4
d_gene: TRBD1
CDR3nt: TGTGCCAGCAGTAGACCGGGACAGGGGGCCTATGGCTACACCTTC
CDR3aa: CASSRPGQGAYGYTF

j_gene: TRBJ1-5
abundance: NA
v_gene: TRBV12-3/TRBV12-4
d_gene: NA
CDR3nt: TGTGCCAGCAGCCCCCGACCTCAGCCCCAGCATTTT
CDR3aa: CASSPRPQPQHF

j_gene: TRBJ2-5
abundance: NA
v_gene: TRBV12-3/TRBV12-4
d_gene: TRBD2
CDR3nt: TGTGCCAGCAGTCCCACCGAGGGCGGGGGGACCCAGTACTTC
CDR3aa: CASSPTEGGGTQYF

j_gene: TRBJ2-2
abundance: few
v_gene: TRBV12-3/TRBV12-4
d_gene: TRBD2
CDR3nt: TGTGCCAGCAGTCGGACTAGCGGGAGTTACGCCGGGGAGCTGTTTTTT
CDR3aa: CASSRTSGSYAGELFF